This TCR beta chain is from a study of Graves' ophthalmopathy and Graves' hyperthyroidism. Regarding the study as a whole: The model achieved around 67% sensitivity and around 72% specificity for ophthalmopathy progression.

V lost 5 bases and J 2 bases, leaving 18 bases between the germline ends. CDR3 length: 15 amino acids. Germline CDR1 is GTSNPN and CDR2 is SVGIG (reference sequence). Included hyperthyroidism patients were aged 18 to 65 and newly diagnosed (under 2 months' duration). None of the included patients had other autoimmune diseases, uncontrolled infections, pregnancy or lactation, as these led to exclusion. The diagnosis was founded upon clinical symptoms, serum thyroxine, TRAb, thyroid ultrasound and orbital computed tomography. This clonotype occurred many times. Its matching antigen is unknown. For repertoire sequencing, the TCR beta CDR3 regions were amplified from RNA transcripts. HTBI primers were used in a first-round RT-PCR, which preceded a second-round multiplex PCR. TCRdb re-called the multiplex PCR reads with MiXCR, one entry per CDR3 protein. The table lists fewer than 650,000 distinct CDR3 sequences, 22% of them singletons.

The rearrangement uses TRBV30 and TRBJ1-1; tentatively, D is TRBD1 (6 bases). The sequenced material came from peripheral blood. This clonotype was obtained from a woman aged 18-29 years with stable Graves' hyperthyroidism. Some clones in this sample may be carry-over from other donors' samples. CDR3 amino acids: CAWGPDSLINTEAFF. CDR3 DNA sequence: TGTGCCTGGGGCCCGGACAGTCTCATCAACACTGAAGCTTTCTTT.